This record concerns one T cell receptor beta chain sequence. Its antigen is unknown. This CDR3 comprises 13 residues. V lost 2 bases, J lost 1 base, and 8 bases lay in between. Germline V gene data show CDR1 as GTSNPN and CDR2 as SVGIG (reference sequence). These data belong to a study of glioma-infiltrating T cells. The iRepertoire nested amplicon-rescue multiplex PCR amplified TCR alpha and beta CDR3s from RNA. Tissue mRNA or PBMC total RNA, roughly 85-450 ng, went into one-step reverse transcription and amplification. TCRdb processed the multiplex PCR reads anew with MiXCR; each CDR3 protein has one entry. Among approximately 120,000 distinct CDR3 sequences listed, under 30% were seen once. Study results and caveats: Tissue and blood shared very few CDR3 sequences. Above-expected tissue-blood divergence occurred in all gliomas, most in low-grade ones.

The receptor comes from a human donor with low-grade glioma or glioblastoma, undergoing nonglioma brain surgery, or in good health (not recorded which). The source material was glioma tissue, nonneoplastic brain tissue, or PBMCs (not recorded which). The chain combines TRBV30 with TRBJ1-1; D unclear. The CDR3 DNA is TGTGCCTGGAGTTCCTCAAGGAACACTGAAGCTTTCTTT. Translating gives CAWSSSRNTEAFF.